The 31 T cell receptor beta chains reported below all come from one sample, sequenced in a study of T-cell memory formation after mild COVID-19. TCRdb redid the calling of the 5' RACE reads with MiXCR, one entry per CDR3 protein. The profile shows fewer than 550,000 distinct CDR3 sequences, around 20% of them singletons. Sequenced input: PBMCs or a T cell subset sorted from them (not recorded which). All receptors derive from an adult woman who had mild COVID-19 (a few samples of this study predate the infection). Cell type and time point are not known.

This clonotype showed up just a few times. The chain combines TRBV5-6 with TRBJ1-2; 7 bases fit TRBD1. Trimming removed 4 bases from V and 1 base from J; junction bases left unmatched: 13. Germline V lookup: CDR1 SGHDT, CDR2 YYEEEE. This CDR3 has 17 amino acids. CDR3 residues: CASSPSMKGAYNYGYTF. CDR3 nucleotide sequence: TGTGCCAGCAGCCCCTCCATGAAGGGGGCGTATAACTATGGCTACACCTTC.

A remark on this clonotype: The junction differs from germline at one of its ends, possibly a read error. The rearrangement links TRBV4-1 to TRBJ2-6; 7 nucleotides line up with TRBD1. Looked up from germline, CDR1 is MGHRA and CDR2 is YSYEKL. CDR3 size: 15 residues. The DNA of the CDR3 is TGCGCCAGCAGGCAAGACAGGGCCGGGGCCAACGTCCTGACTTTC. Its translation is CASRQDRAGANVLTF.

This rearrangement joins TRBV18 to TRBJ2-1, with D hard to call. The length of the CDR3 is 13 residues. Germline CDR1 KGHSH, CDR2 LQKENI. V gave up 6 bases and J gave up 4 bases, with 10 bases separating them. The CDR3 sequence: CASSPSVYNEQFF. For the CDR3, the DNA is TGTGCCAGCTCGCCCTCTGTGTACAATGAGCAGTTCTTC.

The chain couples TRBV9 to TRBJ2-2; D not certain. The CDR3 is made up of 15 amino acids. Germline CDR1 is SGDLS and CDR2 is YYNGEE. V lost 4 bases to trimming and J lost 0 bases, with 10 bases between them. The CDR3 DNA reads as TGTGCCAGCAGCTCGCGACTGGCGAACACCGGGGAGCTGTTTTTT. This codes for CASSSRLANTGELFF.

This clonotype appeared a few times. The chain employs TRBV20-1 and TRBJ2-7, with 9 bases identical to TRBD1. Germline CDR1 and CDR2: DFQATT and SNEGSKA (reference sequence). This CDR3 spans 15 amino acids. V lost 0 bases, J lost 6 bases, and 9 bases stayed unmatched. CDR3 DNA: TGCAGTGCTAGAGATGAACGGGACAGGGCACCCGAGCAGTACTTC. The encoded protein is CSARDERDRAPEQYF.

The chain couples TRBV9 to TRBJ2-1; 7 bases line up with TRBD2. The germline V gene encodes CDR1 SGDLS and CDR2 YYNGEE. The CDR3 has 15 residues. V shed 3 bases, J shed 0 bases, and the junction held 3 bases outside the gene matches. CDR3 residues: CASSALAGSYNEQFF. The DNA of the CDR3 is TGTGCCAGCAGCGCATTAGCGGGCTCCTACAATGAGCAGTTCTTC.

V usage is TRBV20-1 and J usage is TRBJ2-1, with 10 nucleotides matching TRBD2. The V segment lost 3 bases and the J segment 1 base; nucleotides outside the gene matches: 6. Germline lookup yields CDR1 DFQATT and CDR2 SNEGSKA (reference sequence). The length of the CDR3 is 16 residues. The CDR3, as DNA: TGCAGTGCTAGGATGGGACTAGCGCCTTCCTACAATGAGCAGTTCTTC. Protein: CSARMGLAPSYNEQFF.

The chain has TRBV5-6 and TRBJ2-3, with D possibly TRBD2 on 6 matching bases. V lost 6 bases, J lost 9 bases, and 20 bases lay in between. This CDR3 is built from 14 residues. In germline, CDR1 is SGHDT, CDR2 YYEEEE. In DNA, the CDR3 is TGTGCCAGCACCTCAGGAAAAGCGGAGGGGACGCAGTATTTT. It specifies CASTSGKAEGTQYF.

This clonotype was counted between two and nine times. The J gene is TRBJ1-6, the V gene TRBV20-1; 10 bases are shared with TRBD1. Germline assignment: CDR1 DFQATT and CDR2 SNEGSKA (reference sequence). J was trimmed by 7 bases and V by 0 bases; bases with no gene match: 15. This CDR3 has 19 residues. CDR3 region: CSARDRRMGQGWRNSPLHF. The CDR3 nucleotides are TGCAGTGCTAGAGACCGCCGCATGGGACAGGGGTGGAGGAATTCACCCCTCCACTTT.

This clonotype was detected only a few times. One end of the junction is discordant with germline, which a read error may explain. This rearrangement joins TRBV15 to TRBJ2-1; D gene unclear. Germline CDR1 is LNHNV and CDR2 is YYDKDF (reference sequence). The CDR3 length is 12 residues. This chain's CDR3 is CATSRERMGLVF. CDR3 nucleotide sequence: TGTGCCACCAGCAGAGAGAGGATGGGGTTGGTCTTC. Supplemented by reference TRBV15 and TRBJ2-1, the full variable domain reads DAMVIQNPRYQVTQFGKPVTLSCSQTLNHNVMYWYQQKSSQAPKLLFHYYDKDFNNEADTPDNFQSRRPNTSFCFLDIRSPGLGDTAMYLCATSRERMGLVFGPGTRLTVL.

V usage is TRBV5-4 and J usage is TRBJ2-1; 8 nucleotides match TRBD2. V shed 0 bases, J shed 0 bases, and the junction held 8 bases outside the gene matches. The CDR3 consists of 18 residues. The germline V gene encodes CDR1 SGHNT and CDR2 YYREEE (reference sequence). The CDR3 region is CASSLGGGLVPSYNEQFF. The CDR3 DNA sequence: TGTGCCAGCAGCTTGGGCGGGGGACTAGTCCCCTCCTACAATGAGCAGTTCTTC.

The chain couples TRBV29-1 to TRBJ1-2, with D uncertain. CDR1 and CDR2 (germline): SQVTM, ANQGSEA. The CDR3 has 12 amino acids. Trimming removed 7 bases from V and 4 bases from J, with 13 bases in between. The CDR3 protein is CSARTAGYGYTF. The DNA of the CDR3 is TGCAGCGCGCGAACCGCCGGCTATGGCTACACCTTC. Looking up the rest from reference TRBV29-1 and TRBJ1-2 gives the full variable domain: SAVISQKPSRDICQRGTSLTIQCQVDSQVTMMFWYRQQPGQSLTLIATANQGSEATYESGFVIDKFPISRPNLTFSTLTVSNMSPEDSSIYLCSARTAGYGYTFGSGTRLTVV.

The chain joins TRBV3-1 to TRBJ1-1; the D is unclear. V dropped 2 bases and J dropped 0 bases, with 16 bases sitting between them. The V gene's germline CDR1 is LGHDT and CDR2 YNNKEL (reference sequence). CDR3 length equals 17 residues. The CDR3 sequence is CASSQSSGRVLNTEAFF. CDR3 bases: TGTGCCAGCAGCCAATCCTCGGGCAGAGTCCTGAACACTGAAGCTTTCTTT.

V usage is TRBV5-5 and J usage is TRBJ2-5; D uncertain. In germline, CDR1 is SGHKS, CDR2 YYEKEE (reference sequence). V was clipped by 2 bases and J by 1 base, with 12 bases between them. This CDR3 has 15 amino acids. CDR3 region: CASSFGPQIQETQYF. The DNA of the CDR3 is TGTGCCAGCAGCTTTGGGCCACAGATCCAAGAGACCCAGTACTTC. The variable domain in full, completed from reference TRBV5-5 and TRBJ2-5, reads DAGVTQSPTHLIKTRGQQVTLRCSPISGHKSVSWYQQVLGQGPQFIFQYYEKEERGRGNFPDRFSARQFPNYSSELNVNALLLGDSALYLCASSFGPQIQETQYFGPGTRLLVL.

This clonotype was observed a handful of times. V and J are TRBV12-3 or TRBV12-4 and TRBJ2-7; D is possibly TRBD2 (5 bases). V was cut by 3 bases and J by 3 bases, with 18 bases left in between. There are 16 residues in the CDR3. CDR3: CASSFRELGGFYEQYF. The CDR3 nucleotides read TGTGCCAGCAGTTTTCGGGAACTGGGCGGTTTCTACGAGCAGTACTTC.

This rearrangement joins TRBV12-3 or TRBV12-4 to TRBJ2-3; D unclear. CDR3 length equals 14 residues. The V gene lost 3 bases and the J gene lost 6 bases, with 13 bases spanning the gap. The CDR3 protein is CASSLTGPQDTQYF. The DNA for the CDR3 is TGTGCCAGCAGTTTGACCGGGCCTCAGGATACGCAGTATTTT.

This chain connects TRBV7-8 to TRBJ2-2; 12 bases are a match to TRBD2. J was trimmed by 7 bases and V by 2 bases; bases with no gene match: 11. CDR1 is SGHVS and CDR2 is FQNEAQ in the germline V gene. The CDR3 is 18 amino acids. The CDR3 DNA is TGTGCCAGCAGCTTAACGTGGCTAGCGGGAGGGCCGAGCGGGGAGCTGTTTTTT. Protein product: CASSLTWLAGGPSGELFF.

In this sample, this clonotype turned up many times. The V gene is TRBV7-9, the J gene TRBJ2-2, with TRBD1 matching 8 bases. The germline CDR1 and CDR2 sequences are SEHNR and FQNEAQ (reference sequence). The V and J ends lost 3 bases and 3 bases, in that order; junction bases with no gene match: 6. The CDR3 length is 16 residues. The CDR3: CASSFGQGFHTGELFF. The DNA of the CDR3 is TGTGCCAGCAGCTTCGGACAGGGATTTCACACCGGGGAGCTGTTTTTT. Variable domain in full (rest from reference TRBV7-9 and TRBJ2-2): DTGVSQNPRHKITKRGQNVTFRCDPISEHNRLYWYRQTLGQGPEFLTYFQNEAQLEKSRLLSDRFSAERPKGSFSTLEIQRTEQGDSAMYLCASSFGQGFHTGELFFGEGSRLTVL.

The rearrangement uses TRBV7-2 and TRBJ1-4; D ambiguous. Germline V lookup: CDR1 SGHTA, CDR2 FQGNSA. Trimming stripped 0 bases from V and 8 bases from J, with 10 bases between. The CDR3 spans 14 residues. Here the CDR3 reads CASSLAGFDEKLFF. CDR3 nucleotide sequence: TGTGCCAGCAGCTTAGCGGGGTTTGACGAAAAACTGTTTTTT.

This clonotype was detected ten times or more. The rearrangement links TRBV5-6 to TRBJ2-5, with D unclear. V lost 1 base and J lost 4, with 2 bases in between. There are 11 residues in the CDR3. CDR1 is SGHDT, CDR2 YYEEEE, per germline. This CDR3 reads CASSLLETQYF. CDR3 bases: TGTGCCAGCAGCTTGTTAGAGACCCAGTACTTC.

The chain joins TRBV9 to TRBJ2-3; TRBD1 agrees at 8 bases. The V gene end was trimmed by 0 bases and the J gene end by 2 bases; junction bases not matched to a gene: 5. The CDR3 totals 16 residues. Germline V gene lookup returns CDR1 SGDLS and CDR2 YYNGEE. CDR3 protein: CASSVAGQGSTDTQYF. CDR3 nucleotides: TGTGCCAGCAGCGTAGCCGGACAGGGATCCACAGATACGCAGTATTTT. The full variable domain, completed using reference TRBV9 and TRBJ2-3, is DSGVTQTPKHLITATGQRVTLRCSPRSGDLSVYWYQQSLDQGLQFLIQYYNGEERAKGNILERFSAQQFPDLHSELNLSSLELGDSALYFCASSVAGQGSTDTQYFGPGTRLTVL.

CDR3 in amino acids: CASSLIETGELFF. CDR3 nucleotides: TGTGCCAGCAGCCTTATTGAGACCGGGGAGCTGTTTTTT. This rearrangement joins TRBV9 to TRBJ2-2; unclear D gene. Trimming removed 4 bases at V and 5 bases at J, with 9 bases between. The germline CDR1 and CDR2 sequences are SGDLS and YYNGEE. The CDR3 runs to 13 residues.

There are a few counts of this clonotype. This chain's CDR3 is CASSVDSRFARYEQYF. The CDR3 DNA is TGTGCCAGCAGCGTAGATAGTCGGTTCGCGAGGTACGAGCAGTACTTC. This chain connects TRBV9 to TRBJ2-7; D is unclear. The CDR3 runs 16 residues. V lost 0 bases to trimming and J lost 4 bases, with 17 bases between them. Per germline, CDR1 SGDLS and CDR2 YYNGEE.

This clonotype was seen more than once but under ten times. This chain joins TRBV12-3 or TRBV12-4 and TRBJ2-3; no reliable D call. CDR3 size: 11 residues. The V and J ends lost 2 bases and 7 bases respectively, with 4 bases between them. The CDR3 DNA follows: TGTGCCAGCAGTTTACAGAATACGCAGTATTTT. Protein: CASSLQNTQYF.

Only a few counts were recorded for this clonotype. This chain links TRBV6-6 with TRBJ2-1; possibly TRBD2 for D (5 bases). Germline values: CDR1 MNHNY, CDR2 SVGAGI (reference sequence). CDR3 length: 13 residues. V was shortened by 0 bases and J by 8 bases, with 8 bases between the two germline ends. CDR3 sequence: CASSYSEVYEQFF. The DNA for the CDR3 is TGTGCCAGCAGTTACTCGGAGGTCTATGAGCAGTTCTTC.

This clonotype has a handful of counts. V is TRBV12-3 or TRBV12-4 and J is TRBJ2-7; perhaps TRBD1 as D (6 bases). The CDR3 spans 15 residues. V lost 2 bases and J 4 bases, leaving 15 bases between the germline ends. This CDR3 reads CASSLRPGEGYEQYF. The CDR3 bases are TGTGCCAGCAGTTTACGACCAGGGGAAGGGTACGAGCAGTACTTC.

The V gene is TRBV4-3, the J gene TRBJ1-2, with unresolved D. Trimming shortened V by 1 base and J by 2 bases, and 8 bases separated the two germline ends. From germline, CDR1 is LGHNA and CDR2 YSLEER. The CDR3 contains 14 residues. CDR3 in amino acids: CASSQVEANYGYTF. The CDR3 region has the DNA TGCGCCAGCAGCCAAGTAGAGGCGAACTATGGCTACACCTTC.

This clonotype was counted a single time. This rearrangement joins TRBV5-1 to TRBJ2-3, with TRBD2 matching 9 bases. Germline loops: CDR1 SGHRS, CDR2 YFSETQ. This CDR3 is 15 amino acids long. V shed 5 bases and J 4 bases; nucleotides not matched to a gene: 8. In DNA, the CDR3 is TGCGCCAGCAGGCCTAGCGGGATTGTGGCAGATACGCAGTATTTT. This codes for CASRPSGIVADTQYF. Full variable domain (outside the CDR3, taken from reference TRBV5-1 and TRBJ2-3): KAGVTQTPRYLIKTRGQQVTLSCSPISGHRSVSWYQQTPGQGLQFLFEYFSETQRNKGNFPGRFSGRQFSNSRSEMNVSTLELGDSALYLCASRPSGIVADTQYFGPGTRLTVL.

V is TRBV12-3 or TRBV12-4 and J is TRBJ2-1; D call uncertain. Deletions cut 4 bases from V and 9 bases from J, with 13 bases between. The CDR3 covers 13 residues. The CDR3 region is CASSYDGASEQFF. CDR3 DNA sequence: TGTGCCAGCAGTTACGACGGAGCCTCTGAGCAGTTCTTC.

This clonotype was counted a few times. The V call is TRBV12-3 or TRBV12-4, the J call TRBJ2-1; D unresolved. There are 14 residues in the CDR3. V lost 6 bases to trimming and J lost 4 bases, with 13 bases between them. As DNA, the CDR3 is TGTGCCAGCAGCCCTGGGTTAATTTACAATGAGCAGTTCTTC. Translating gives CASSPGLIYNEQFF.

The rearrangement links TRBV5-6 to TRBJ1-6; D not certain. Trimming took off 0 bases at V and 7 bases at J, with 8 bases between the two ends. CDR3 length equals 14 residues. Germline V gene sequence: CDR1 SGHDT, CDR2 YYEEEE. The CDR3 region has the DNA TGTGCCAGCAGCTTGGTTGGCCAAAATTCACCCCTCCACTTT. Protein product: CASSLVGQNSPLHF. Combining the CDR3 with reference TRBV5-6 and TRBJ1-6 gives the whole variable domain DAGVTQSPTHLIKTRGQQVTLRCSPKSGHDTVSWYQQALGQGPQFIFQYYEEEERQRGNFPDRFSGHQFPNYSSELNVNALLLGDSALYLCASSLVGQNSPLHFGNGTRLTVT.